One sample yielded the 10 T cell receptor beta chains listed below, sequenced in a study of blood T cell repertoires in COVID-19. TCRdb's copy holds only in-frame clones and misses some; the assay was immunoSEQ multiplex PCR. The sample lists hundreds of thousands of clones, 89% occurring once. The source material was peripheral blood. These receptor sequences come from a man aged 40-49 years with acute or convalescent COVID-19.

CDR3 amino acids: CASSWEVLAGSYEQYF. The CDR3 DNA reads as TGTGCCAGCAGTTGGGAGGTACTAGCGGGATCCTACGAGCAGTACTTC. This chain uses TRBV6-6 with TRBJ2-7, with 10 bases aligning to TRBD2. V shed 4 bases, J shed 1 base, and the junction held 7 bases outside the gene matches. Germline CDR1 is MNHNY and CDR2 is SVGAGI (reference sequence). This CDR3 spans 16 amino acids.

This chain uses TRBV19 with TRBJ1-5, with 8 nucleotides matching TRBD1. Trimming removed 3 bases from V and 7 bases from J; junction bases left unmatched: 8. Germline V gives CDR1 LNHDA, CDR2 SQIVND (reference sequence). There are 15 residues in the CDR3. The DNA of the CDR3 is TGTGCCAGTAGTATGGTACAGGGGGGGCGACAGCCCCAGCATTTT. Its translation: CASSMVQGGRQPQHF.

J is TRBJ1-1 and V is TRBV18; D might be TRBD1 (6 bases). CDR1 and CDR2 from the germline V gene are KGHSH and LQKENI. V was clipped by 1 base and J by 0 bases, with 9 bases between them. The CDR3 sequence is 15 residues long. The CDR3 region is CASSPQTGLNTEAFF. Here the CDR3 DNA reads TGTGCCAGCTCACCACAGACAGGTTTGAACACTGAAGCTTTCTTT.

This clone was picked up a small number of times. Sequence at one end of the junction differs from germline and may be a read error. This rearrangement joins TRBV6-2 or TRBV6-3 to TRBJ2-7, with D unclear. CDR3 length: 12 amino acids. Germline V gene data show CDR1 as MNHEY and CDR2 as SVGEGT. CDR3 residues: CASSYSPYQQYF. The CDR3 nucleotides read TGTGCCAGCAGTTACTCTCCCTACCAGCAGTACTTC.

V usage is TRBV18 and J usage is TRBJ2-5, with D perhaps matching TRBD1 (5 bases). Germline V gene sequence: CDR1 KGHSH, CDR2 LQKENI. V lost 6 bases and J lost 2, with 10 bases in between. The CDR3 has 13 amino acids. The CDR3 DNA reads TGTGCCAGCTCCCAACGACAGCAAGAGACCCAGTACTTC. Translated, it gives CASSQRQQETQYF.

This clone was seen a few times. CDR3 in amino acids: CASDFQGQGREAFF. In DNA, the CDR3 is TGTGCCAGCGATTTTCAGGGTCAGGGGAGAGAAGCTTTCTTT. The chain has TRBV6-6 and TRBJ1-1; D perhaps matches TRBD1 (6 bases). Looked up from germline, CDR1 is MNHNY and CDR2 is SVGAGI (reference sequence). The CDR3 runs to 14 residues. V shed 8 bases and J shed 8 bases, with 21 bases lying between them.

This sequence joins TRBV10-3 and TRBJ1-5; weak D call: TRBD1 (5 bases). V was shortened by 4 bases and J by 5 bases, with 15 bases between the two germline ends. The CDR3 runs 15 residues. Germline CDR1 ENHRY, CDR2 SYGVKD. As DNA, the CDR3 is TGTGCCATCAGTGCGGAGGGAAGGGGTCATCAGCCCCAGCATTTT. Protein sequence: CAISAEGRGHQPQHF.

This rearrangement joins TRBV27 to TRBJ2-7; D is undetermined. Germline V lookup: CDR1 MNHEY, CDR2 SMNVEV (reference sequence). The V end lost 4 bases, the J end lost 1 base, and 11 bases lay between the germline ends. This CDR3 spans 14 amino acids. As DNA, the CDR3 is TGTGCCAGCAGTTCGTCCGGGTTATCCTACGAGCAGTACTTC. Translation: CASSSSGLSYEQYF.

V is TRBV5-1 and J is TRBJ2-2; TRBD2 matches 9 bases. This CDR3 region has 16 residues. Looked up from germline, CDR1 is SGHRS and CDR2 is YFSETQ. Unmatched junction bases numbered 4, after V lost 4 bases and J lost 0 bases. This chain's CDR3 is CASSRGLAPNTGELFF. The CDR3 DNA follows: TGCGCCAGCAGCCGAGGACTAGCGCCGAACACCGGGGAGCTGTTTTTT.

The V call is TRBV10-3, the J call TRBJ1-2, with TRBD1 matching over 7 bases. Trimming took 6 bases from V and 7 from J; bases not matched to a gene: 8. The CDR3 contains 13 residues. Germline V gene lookup returns CDR1 ENHRY and CDR2 SYGVKD. CDR3 loop: CAISPDRVIGYTF. The DNA of the CDR3 is TGTGCCATCAGCCCAGACAGGGTCATTGGCTACACCTTC.